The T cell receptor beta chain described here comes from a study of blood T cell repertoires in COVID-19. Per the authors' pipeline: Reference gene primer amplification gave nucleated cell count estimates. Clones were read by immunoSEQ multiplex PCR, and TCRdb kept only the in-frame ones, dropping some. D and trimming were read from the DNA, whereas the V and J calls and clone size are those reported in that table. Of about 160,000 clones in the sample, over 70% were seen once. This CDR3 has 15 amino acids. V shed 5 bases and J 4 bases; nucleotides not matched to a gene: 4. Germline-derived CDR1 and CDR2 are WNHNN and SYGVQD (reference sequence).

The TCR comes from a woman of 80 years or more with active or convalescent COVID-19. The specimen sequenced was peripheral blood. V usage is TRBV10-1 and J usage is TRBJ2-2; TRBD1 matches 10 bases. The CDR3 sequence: CASSRGTGVTGELFF. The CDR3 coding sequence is TGCGCCAGCAGTCGTGGGACAGGGGTCACCGGGGAGCTGTTTTTT.